Detailed here is one TCR beta chain. The source of the sample is a study of neoadjuvant nivolumab and ipilimumab in lung cancer. Repertoires were generated with immunoSEQ multiplex PCR, while TCRdb's copy carries only in-frame clones and drops some. The sample has 30,000 to 35,000 clones; just over 90% are singletons. V was pared by 4 bases and J by 7 bases, with 19 bases of the junction left unmatched. The germline V gene has CDR1 SGHRS and CDR2 YFSETQ. The CDR3 runs 17 residues. The sequencing here drew on peripheral blood, taken after neoadjuvant nivolumab, alone or with ipilimumab, at or shortly before surgery. The sequence derives from an adult with non-small cell lung cancer. V gene TRBV5-1 combines with J gene TRBJ1-2; 7 nucleotides align to TRBD1. CDR3 region: CASSIGQAGGGSGGYTF. In DNA, the CDR3 is TGCGCCAGCAGCATCGGACAGGCGGGCGGAGGCTCGGGTGGCTACACCTTC.